A selection of T cell receptor beta chains follows, all from one sample in a study of blood T cell repertoires in COVID-19. Using immunoSEQ multiplex PCR, the repertoire was profiled, and TCRdb retains in-frame clones only, with some absent. The sample has fewer than 300,000 clones, more than 65% seen once. The sample taken for sequencing was peripheral blood. The source is a woman in her late teens or twenties with acute or convalescent COVID-19. CDR3s include the opening cysteine and the closing phenylalanine or tryptophan. The D gene is left open where the match is weak. Clone size is not always given. Where it is, it says once, few, many or a class for expanded clones.

CDR3: CASSLSGSLNTGELFF; DNA: TGTGCTAGCAGCCTTAGCGGTTCCTTGAACACCGGGGAGCTGTTTTTT; size: -; D: -; V: TRBV7-7; J: TRBJ2-2
CDR3: CASSRGEGEQFF; DNA: TGTGCCAGCAGCAGGGGGGAGGGTGAGCAGTTCTTC; size: -; D: -; V: TRBV3-1/TRBV3-2; J: TRBJ2-1
CDR3: CASRLTGEETQYF; DNA: TGTGCCAGCAGGTTGACAGGGGAGGAGACCCAGTACTTC; size: -; D: TRBD1; V: TRBV3-1/TRBV3-2; J: TRBJ2-5
CDR3: CSVVTGMTGEGGELFF; DNA: TGCAGCGTCGTGACAGGGATGACGGGAGAGGGCGGGGAGCTGTTTTTT; size: -; D: -; V: TRBV29-1; J: TRBJ2-2
CDR3: CASRRLAGVASSYNEQFF; DNA: TGTGCCAGCCGAAGACTAGCGGGAGTTGCGAGCTCCTACAATGAGCAGTTCTTC; size: -; D: TRBD2; V: TRBV27; J: TRBJ2-1
CDR3: CASSLRAGQPTEAFF; DNA: TGTGCCAGCAGTTTAAGGGCTGGACAGCCCACTGAAGCTTTCTTT; size: -; D: -; V: TRBV27; J: TRBJ1-1
CDR3: CASSLEGTGGVLAMNTEAFF; DNA: TGCGCCAGCAGCTTGGAAGGGACAGGGGGCGTCTTGGCTATGAACACTGAAGCTTTCTTT; size: -; D: TRBD1; V: TRBV5-1; J: TRBJ1-1
CDR3: CASSPGTALSSYNEQFF; DNA: TGTGCCAGCTCACCCGGGACAGCACTTAGCTCCTACAATGAGCAGTTCTTC; size: -; D: TRBD1; V: TRBV18; J: TRBJ2-1
CDR3: CASSPETSLDEQFF; DNA: TGTGCCAGCTCACCCGAGACTAGTCTCGATGAGCAGTTCTTC; size: -; D: -; V: TRBV18; J: TRBJ2-1
CDR3: CASRGLAAEQFF; DNA: TGTGCCAGCAGGGGACTAGCCGCTGAGCAGTTCTTC; size: -; D: TRBD2; V: TRBV11-2; J: TRBJ2-1
CDR3: CASSIRASGRWDEQFF; DNA: TGTGCCAGTAGTATACGGGCTAGCGGGAGGTGGGATGAGCAGTTCTTC; size: -; D: TRBD2; V: TRBV19; J: TRBJ2-1
CDR3: CAWGDLGGAYEQYF; DNA: TGTGCCTGGGGGGACCTGGGGGGAGCCTACGAGCAGTACTTC; size: -; D: -; V: TRBV30; J: TRBJ2-7
CDR3: CASSSGTGFFDEQYF; DNA: TGTGCCAGCAGCTCCGGGACAGGGTTTTTCGACGAGCAGTACTTC; size: few; D: TRBD1; V: TRBV28; J: TRBJ2-7
CDR3: CASSYGGERGYEQYF; DNA: TGTGCCAGCAGTTACGGGGGGGAGCGGGGCTACGAGCAGTACTTC; size: -; D: TRBD2; V: TRBV6-5; J: TRBJ2-7
CDR3: CASNTNSGNTIYF; DNA: TGTGCCAGCAACACGAATAGCGGGAACACCATATATTTT; size: few; D: -; V: TRBV19; J: TRBJ1-3
CDR3: CASRDGEQETQYF; DNA: TGTGCCAGCAGGGACGGGGAGCAAGAGACCCAGTACTTC; size: -; D: -; V: TRBV27; J: TRBJ2-5
CDR3: CASQVAEQYF; DNA: TGTGCCAGCCAGGTCGCCGAGCAGTACTTC; size: -; D: -; V: TRBV2; J: TRBJ2-7
CDR3: CASSYSTLASGRVRHF; DNA: TGTGCCAGCAGTTACTCGACATTGGCTAGCGGGAGGGTTCGGCATTTT; size: -; D: TRBD2; V: TRBV6-2/TRBV6-3; J: TRBJ2-3
CDR3: CASSLTHNGDRGYEQYF; DNA: TGTGCCAGCAGCTTAACACACAATGGGGACAGGGGATACGAGCAGTACTTC; size: -; D: TRBD1; V: TRBV5-6; J: TRBJ2-7
CDR3: CASSPLAGFRFF; DNA: TGTGCCAGCAGCCCACTAGCGGGCTTCCGATTCTTC; size: -; D: TRBD2; V: TRBV7-8; J: TRBJ2-1
CDR3: CASSLSGTSYEQYF; DNA: TGTGCCAGCAGCTTATCCGGGACATCCTACGAGCAGTACTTC; size: once; D: -; V: TRBV7-2; J: TRBJ2-7
CDR3: CASRGTSGNTIYF; DNA: TGCGCCAGTCGGGGGACCTCTGGAAACACCATATATTTT; size: -; D: -; V: TRBV5-1; J: TRBJ1-3
CDR3: CASSMWGTGDYGYTF; DNA: TGTGCCAGTAGTATGTGGGGGACGGGAGACTATGGCTACACCTTC; size: -; D: -; V: TRBV19; J: TRBJ1-2
CDR3: CASSLGVSGISFYEQYF; DNA: TGTGCCAGCAGCTTAGGAGTTAGCGGGATCTCCTTCTACGAGCAGTACTTC; size: -; D: TRBD2; V: TRBV7-2; J: TRBJ2-7
CDR3: CASSLGTKETQYF; DNA: TGTGCCAGCAGCTTAGGGACTAAAGAGACCCAGTACTTC; size: once; D: TRBD2; V: TRBV7-3; J: TRBJ2-5
CDR3: CASSAGTSGIYDEQFF; DNA: TGTGCCAGTAGTGCCGGGACTAGCGGGATTTACGATGAGCAGTTCTTC; size: -; D: TRBD2; V: TRBV19; J: TRBJ2-1
CDR3: CASSFRGTDTQYF; DNA: TGTGCCAGCAGCTTCCGGGGCACAGATACGCAGTATTTT; size: -; D: -; V: TRBV7-2; J: TRBJ2-3
CDR3: CASSQRSSQGAGYTF; DNA: TGTGCCAGCAGCCAACGATCATCACAGGGGGCCGGCTACACCTTC; size: few; D: TRBD1; V: TRBV14; J: TRBJ1-2
CDR3: CASSSNGLALHF; DNA: TGTGCCAGCAGTTCCAACGGGTTGGCCCTCCACTTT; size: -; D: -; V: TRBV27; J: TRBJ1-6
CDR3: CASSQLPGQGLNEKLFF; DNA: TGCGCCAGCAGCCAACTCCCCGGACAGGGTCTTAATGAAAAACTGTTTTTT; size: -; D: TRBD1; V: TRBV4-3; J: TRBJ1-4
CDR3: CATSRLDRNQPQHF; DNA: TGTGCCACCAGCAGACTAGACCGAAATCAGCCCCAGCATTTT; size: -; D: -; V: TRBV15; J: TRBJ1-5
CDR3: CASSPQDREAFF; DNA: TGTGCCAGCTCACCACAGGACAGGGAAGCTTTCTTT; size: few; D: TRBD1; V: TRBV18; J: TRBJ1-1
CDR3: CASSLPTGGAEMNTEAFF; DNA: TGTGCCAGCAGCCTCCCTACAGGGGGCGCGGAGATGAACACTGAAGCTTTCTTT; size: -; D: -; V: TRBV21-1; J: TRBJ1-1
CDR3: CASSRDRFNSPLHF; DNA: TGTGCCAGCAGCCGAGACAGGTTTAATTCACCCCTCCACTTT; size: once; D: -; V: TRBV6-5; J: TRBJ1-6
CDR3: CASSLRRTSGSAITYNEQFF; DNA: TGTGCCAGCAGCCTCCGACGGACTAGCGGGAGTGCTATTACCTACAATGAGCAGTTCTTC; size: -; D: TRBD2; V: TRBV6-2/TRBV6-3; J: TRBJ2-1
CDR3: CASSSGTSIYNEQFF; DNA: TGTGCCAGCAGTTCCGGGACTAGCATTTACAATGAGCAGTTCTTC; size: -; D: TRBD2; V: TRBV6-2/TRBV6-3; J: TRBJ2-1
CDR3: CASSLGHSGSYEQYF; DNA: TGTGCCAGCAGCCTAGGACATTCTGGCTCCTACGAGCAGTACTTC; size: -; D: -; V: TRBV11-3; J: TRBJ2-7
CDR3: CASSPTVGELFF; DNA: TGCGCCAGCAGCCCCACGGTCGGGGAGCTGTTTTTT; size: -; D: -; V: TRBV5-1; J: TRBJ2-2
CDR3: CASTLRTDTQYF; DNA: TGTGCCAGCACCCTCCGCACAGATACGCAGTATTTT; size: -; D: -; V: TRBV12-3/TRBV12-4; J: TRBJ2-3
CDR3: CAWSDGTGGRVYGYTF; DNA: TGTGCCTGGAGCGACGGGACAGGGGGAAGGGTCTATGGCTACACCTTC; size: few; D: TRBD1; V: TRBV30; J: TRBJ1-2
CDR3: CAVTGYDEQYF; DNA: TGTGCCGTGACGGGGTATGACGAGCAGTACTTC; size: -; D: -; V: TRBV6-5; J: TRBJ2-7
CDR3: CASSFGRLAGGSNEQFF; DNA: TGCGCCAGCAGCTTCGGGCGACTAGCGGGAGGCAGCAATGAGCAGTTCTTC; size: -; D: TRBD2; V: TRBV5-1; J: TRBJ2-1
CDR3: CASSIGGINQPQHF; DNA: TGTGCCAGTAGTATTGGGGGGATCAATCAGCCCCAGCATTTT; size: -; D: -; V: TRBV19; J: TRBJ1-5
CDR3: CASSFPDSMGEKLFF; DNA: TGTGCCAGCAGCTTCCCGGACAGTATGGGTGAAAAACTGTTTTTT; size: -; D: -; V: TRBV7-9; J: TRBJ1-4
CDR3: CASSPTSGRTSYEQYF; DNA: TGTGCCAGCTCACCGACTAGCGGGAGGACCTCCTACGAGCAGTACTTC; size: few; D: TRBD2; V: TRBV18; J: TRBJ2-7
CDR3: CASGGDGNTIYF; DNA: TGTGCCTCGGGGGGGGATGGAAACACCATATATTTT; size: -; D: -; V: TRBV3-1/TRBV3-2; J: TRBJ1-3
CDR3: CASSPGSRDTQYF; DNA: TGTGCCAGCAGCCCCGGTAGCAGAGATACGCAGTATTTT; size: once; D: -; V: TRBV9; J: TRBJ2-3
CDR3: CASSLGTGLYEQYF; DNA: TGTGCCAGCAGTTTAGGGACAGGGCTGTACGAGCAGTACTTC; size: -; D: TRBD1; V: TRBV27; J: TRBJ2-7
CDR3: CASSPDRDYGYTF; DNA: TGTGCCAGCAGCCCAGACAGGGACTATGGCTACACCTTC; size: few; D: TRBD1; V: TRBV7-8; J: TRBJ1-2
CDR3: CATQRDSYNEQFF; DNA: TGTGCCACCCAGCGGGACTCCTACAATGAGCAGTTCTTC; size: -; D: TRBD2; V: TRBV5-4; J: TRBJ2-1
CDR3: CASSYSGRFEQYF; DNA: TGTGCCAGCAGTTACTCGGGGAGGTTCGAGCAGTACTTC; size: few; D: -; V: TRBV6-2/TRBV6-3; J: TRBJ2-7
CDR3: CASSLGVWDTVSYEQYF; DNA: TGTGCCAGCAGCTTAGGCGTCTGGGACACGGTGTCCTACGAGCAGTACTTC; size: -; D: -; V: TRBV7-9; J: TRBJ2-7
CDR3: CATSDPPLSGQLPQETQYF; DNA: TGTGCCACCAGTGACCCTCCCTTATCGGGACAACTGCCTCAAGAGACCCAGTACTTC; size: -; D: -; V: TRBV24-1; J: TRBJ2-5
CDR3: CASSLDRGGQPQHF; DNA: TGTGCCAGTAGTCTGGACAGGGGAGGACAGCCCCAGCATTTT; size: -; D: TRBD1; V: TRBV19; J: TRBJ1-5
CDR3: CASSLSRGDHSNQPQHF; DNA: TGTGCCAGCAGTTTATCGAGAGGCGACCATAGCAATCAGCCCCAGCATTTT; size: once; D: -; V: TRBV27; J: TRBJ1-5
CDR3: CASSQGAVSYEQYF; DNA: TGCGCCAGCAGCCAAGGGGCAGTATCCTACGAGCAGTACTTC; size: -; D: -; V: TRBV4-3; J: TRBJ2-7